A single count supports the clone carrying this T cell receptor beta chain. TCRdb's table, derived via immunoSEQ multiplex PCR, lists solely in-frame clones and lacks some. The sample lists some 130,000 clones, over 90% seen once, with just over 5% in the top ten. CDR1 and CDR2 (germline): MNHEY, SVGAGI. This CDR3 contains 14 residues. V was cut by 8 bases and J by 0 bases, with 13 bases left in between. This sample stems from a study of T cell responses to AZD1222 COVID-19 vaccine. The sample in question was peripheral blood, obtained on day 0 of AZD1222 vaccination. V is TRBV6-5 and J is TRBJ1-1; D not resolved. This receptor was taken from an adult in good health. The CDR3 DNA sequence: TGTGCCAGCTTTAGGAGTAAAATGAACACTGAAGCTTTCTTT. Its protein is CASFRSKMNTEAFF.